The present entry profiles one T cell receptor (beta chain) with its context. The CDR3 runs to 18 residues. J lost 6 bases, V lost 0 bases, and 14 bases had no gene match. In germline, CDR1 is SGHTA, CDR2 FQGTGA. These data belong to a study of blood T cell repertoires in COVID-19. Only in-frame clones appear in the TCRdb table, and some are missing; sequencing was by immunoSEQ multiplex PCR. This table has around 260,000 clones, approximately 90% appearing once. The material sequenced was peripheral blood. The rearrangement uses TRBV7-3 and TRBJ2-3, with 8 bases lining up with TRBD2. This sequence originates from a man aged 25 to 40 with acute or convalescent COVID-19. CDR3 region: CASSLTRLSGGAGDTQYF. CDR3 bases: TGTGCCAGCAGCTTAACGAGGCTGAGCGGGGGAGCAGGCGATACGCAGTATTTT.